Following are 23 T cell receptor beta chains from one sample sequenced in a study of cytomegalovirus exposure and HLA in healthy donors. Amplification used 60 Vbeta primers and 13 Jbeta primers. TCRdb's table, derived via immunoSEQ multiplex PCR, lists solely in-frame clones and lacks some. The sample records about 150,000 clones, around 90% being singletons. Sequenced: PBMCs. These receptors originate from a woman aged 40-49 years in good health and CMV-seronegative.

J is TRBJ2-7 and V is TRBV6-5; TRBD1 might be the D (5 bases). The CDR3 runs 15 residues. Trimming cost V 2 bases and J 6 bases, with 17 bases left between them. Germline V gene data show CDR1 as MNHEY and CDR2 as SVGAGI. The CDR3 is CASSYAREGVSEQYF. In DNA form, the CDR3 reads TGTGCCAGCAGTTACGCCAGGGAAGGGGTCTCCGAGCAGTACTTC.

The chain carries TRBV25-1 and TRBJ2-1; D gene uncertain. Trimming left V 1 base short and J 0 bases short, with 10 bases between. This CDR3 comprises 16 residues. Germline V gene data show CDR1 as MGHDK and CDR2 as SYGVNS. The DNA for the CDR3 is TGTGCCAGCAGTGAATCTCTAACCGGCTCCTACAATGAGCAGTTCTTC. This sequence encodes CASSESLTGSYNEQFF.

The CDR3 DNA follows: TGTGCCAGCAGCGAAAGACAGGGCTACCTGGACTATGGCTACACCTTC. Protein product: CASSERQGYLDYGYTF. This chain connects TRBV7-8 to TRBJ1-2, with 7 bases identical to TRBD1. With V trimmed by 5 bases and J by 3 bases, 12 bases remained unmatched. The CDR3 is 16 residues long. Germline CDR1 SGHVS, CDR2 FQNEAQ.

The chain is built from TRBV30 and TRBJ1-1, with 9 bases that match TRBD1. Trimming cost V 5 bases and J 5 bases; bases outside gene matches: 3. This CDR3 has 12 amino acids. From germline, CDR1 is GTSNPN and CDR2 SVGIG (reference sequence). The CDR3 DNA reads as TGTGCCTGGGGACAGGGGTTAACTGAAGCTTTCTTT. This translates into CAWGQGLTEAFF.

The sample holds one count of this clone. Written as DNA, the CDR3 is TGTGCCAGTAGACTGACAGGGAACTATGGCTACACCTTC. Its translation is CASRLTGNYGYTF. The chain carries TRBV19 and TRBJ1-2; 7 bases are a match to TRBD1. V shed 6 bases and J 2 bases; nucleotides not matched to a gene: 3. The CDR3 has 13 residues. Germline V gives CDR1 LNHDA, CDR2 SQIVND (reference sequence).

The chain has TRBV5-1 and TRBJ2-3; TRBD2 matches 12 bases. V trimming: 0 bases; J trimming: 5 bases; junction bases outside the gene matches: 7. The CDR3 loop spans 17 amino acids. The germline V gene has CDR1 SGHRS and CDR2 YFSETQ. The DNA for the CDR3 is TGCGCCAGCAGCTTGGCCCGTGCTAGCGGGGGGGTAGATACGCAGTATTTT. It encodes CASSLARASGGVDTQYF.

This chain joins TRBV30 and TRBJ2-6, with D unresolved. Trimming shortened V by 8 bases and J by 0 bases, and 14 bases separated the two germline ends. From germline, CDR1 is GTSNPN and CDR2 SVGIG (reference sequence). This CDR3 has 15 amino acids. The CDR3 DNA sequence: TGTGCCCTTATCCACGGTAGCTCTGGGGCCAACGTCCTGACTTTC. Amino acids: CALIHGSSGANVLTF.

Comment on this clone: Mismatch with germline at one junction end may stem from a read error. V usage is TRBV7-9 and J usage is TRBJ2-7; D perhaps matches TRBD1 (6 bases). The CDR3 loop spans 14 amino acids. Germline V CDR1 and CDR2: SEHNR, FQNEAQ (reference sequence). The CDR3 region has the DNA TGTTCCAGCAGCTCAACAGGGATCGTCTACGAGCAGTACTTC. Translating gives CSSSSTGIVYEQYF.

This chain links TRBV6-5 with TRBJ2-1; tentatively, D is TRBD2 (6 bases). This CDR3 is built from 15 residues. The V and J ends lost 6 bases and 3 bases respectively, with 15 bases between them. Germline V gene sequence: CDR1 MNHEY, CDR2 SVGAGI. The chain's CDR3 is CASSPGVPGYNEQFF. CDR3 bases: TGTGCCAGCAGCCCGGGAGTACCAGGCTACAATGAGCAGTTCTTC.

The chain couples TRBV2 to TRBJ2-7; TRBD2 aligns across 10 bases. The V gene's germline CDR1 is SNHLY and CDR2 FYNNEI. The V gene end was trimmed by 3 bases and the J gene end by 2 bases; junction bases not matched to a gene: 4. This CDR3 comprises 15 residues. Here the CDR3 reads CASSDLLAGAYEQYF. DNA for the CDR3: TGTGCCAGCAGTGACCTCCTAGCGGGAGCCTACGAGCAGTACTTC.

The rearrangement links TRBV7-9 to TRBJ1-1; weak D call: TRBD1 (6 bases). Per the germline V gene, CDR1 is SEHNR and CDR2 is FQNEAQ (reference sequence). The CDR3 has 15 amino acids. Deletions cut 5 bases from V and 0 bases from J, with 13 bases between. The CDR3 DNA reads as TGTGCCAGCAGCCCCCGGGACACCATGAACACTGAAGCTTTCTTT. This gives the protein CASSPRDTMNTEAFF.

Comments on this clone: An end of the junction differs from the germline gene, which may be a read error. The gene calls are TRBV5-6 and TRBJ2-1; TRBD1 is a possible D gene (6 bases). CDR3 size: 11 residues. Germline CDR1 reads SGHDT; CDR2 reads YYEEEE. The CDR3 DNA reads TGTGCCAGCAGCCAGTGGGGGCCCTTAGTCTTC. The encoded protein is CASSQWGPLVF.

V is TRBV11-2 and J is TRBJ2-2; D possibly corresponds to TRBD1 (6 bases). Trimming pared 1 base from V and 5 bases from J, leaving 11 bases between. This CDR3 region has 15 residues. Looked up from germline, CDR1 is SGHAT and CDR2 is FQNNGV. CDR3 in DNA: TGTGCCAGCAGCTTAGTTACGCAGGGGACCGGGGAGCTGTTTTTT. Residues: CASSLVTQGTGELFF.

This chain joins TRBV10-3 and TRBJ2-6, with no clear D. V gave up 3 bases and J gave up 1 base, with 7 bases separating them. The germline V gene encodes CDR1 ENHRY and CDR2 SYGVKD. This CDR3 has 15 amino acids. For the CDR3, the DNA is TGTGCCATCAGTGAATCGGGTTCTGGGGCCAACGTCCTGACTTTC. Protein: CAISESGSGANVLTF.

This sequence joins TRBV5-4 and TRBJ2-7; D unresolved. Trimming cost V 0 bases and J 2 bases, with 9 bases left between them. Germline values: CDR1 SGHNT, CDR2 YYREEE (reference sequence). The CDR3 length is 14 residues. In DNA form, the CDR3 reads TGTGCCAGCAGCTTGGGTGGCTCCCCCTACGAGCAGTACTTC. It codes for CASSLGGSPYEQYF.

The chain is built from TRBV18 and TRBJ1-1; D remains unclear. Trimming cost V 0 bases and J 4 bases, with 12 bases left between them. Germline V CDR1 and CDR2: KGHSH, LQKENI. This CDR3 has 15 residues. The CDR3 is CASSPPEGLGTEAFF. The CDR3, as DNA: TGTGCCAGCTCACCACCGGAGGGTTTAGGCACTGAAGCTTTCTTT.

The V call is TRBV2, the J call TRBJ2-5; 7 positions agree with TRBD1. The end of the DNA is better explained by TRBJ2-7, so the J call may be wrong. Germline V gene lookup returns CDR1 SNHLY and CDR2 FYNNEI. This CDR3 spans 14 amino acids. As DNA, the CDR3 is TGTGCCAGCAGTGTGGGACAGTACTCCTACGAGCAGTACTTC. As protein: CASSVGQYSYEQYF.

The chain carries TRBV6-4 and TRBJ2-5; 7 nucleotides match TRBD1. J lost 3 bases, V lost 7 bases, and 14 bases had no gene match. Germline CDR1 is MRHNA and CDR2 is SNTAGT. The CDR3 loop spans 16 amino acids. The CDR3 region is CASNIRRGKKEETQYF. CDR3 in DNA: TGTGCCAGCAACATACGCAGGGGGAAGAAAGAAGAGACCCAGTACTTC.

To note about this clone: Germline and junction disagree at one end, which may indicate a read error. This chain connects TRBV7-2 to TRBJ1-2; D ambiguous. There are 12 residues in the CDR3. Germline values: CDR1 SGHTA, CDR2 FQGNSA. The CDR3 protein is CASSSPYLDQRF. In DNA, the CDR3 is TGTGCCAGCAGCTCTCCCTATCTGGACCAGCGGTTC. The full variable domain, its missing parts supplied by reference TRBV7-2 and TRBJ1-2, is GAGVSQSPSNKVTEKGKDVELRCDPISGHTALYWYRQSLGQGLEFLIYFQGNSAPDKSGLPSDRFSAERTGGSVSTLTIQRTQQEDSAVYLCASSSPYLDQRFGSGTRLTVV.

This clone appeared once. The chain links TRBV10-1 to TRBJ2-1; 9 bases map to TRBD2. The germline CDR1 and CDR2 sequences are WNHNN and SYGVQD (reference sequence). The CDR3 sequence is 17 residues long. Germline trimming cut 0 bases from V and 8 bases from J; bases unmatched to any gene: 11. CDR3 nucleotide sequence: TGCGCCAGCAGTGAGTCGACGGGTATTTTAGCGGGAGATGAGCAGTTCTTC. The encoded protein is CASSESTGILAGDEQFF.

V is TRBV5-6 and J is TRBJ2-5; possibly TRBD1 for D (5 bases). CDR1 is SGHDT and CDR2 is YYEEEE in the germline V gene. The ends were cut back, 2 bases at V and 4 bases at J, with 9 bases in the middle. The CDR3 sequence is 13 residues long. The CDR3 here is CASSLQVGETQYF. The CDR3, as DNA: TGTGCCAGCAGCTTACAGGTGGGAGAGACCCAGTACTTC.

J is TRBJ1-6 and V is TRBV30; possible D gene TRBD1, 6 bases. V was pared by 5 bases and J by 8 bases, with 13 bases between. The CDR3 spans 13 residues. Germline V gives CDR1 GTSNPN, CDR2 SVGIG (reference sequence). CDR3 sequence (DNA): TGTGCCTGGGGAACAGGGAATGATTCACCCCTCCACTTT. Translation: CAWGTGNDSPLHF.

The chain uses TRBV6-1 and TRBJ2-5; a weak D match, TRBD2 (6 bases). The CDR3 consists of 14 residues. Germline V gives CDR1 MNHNS, CDR2 SASEGT. The V end lost 6 bases, the J end lost 5 bases, and 16 bases lay between the germline ends. Here the CDR3 DNA reads TGTGCCAGCAGGGCTTGGCGGGCGGGGGAGACCCAGTACTTC. Its protein product is CASRAWRAGETQYF.